This entry is about one T cell receptor (beta chain). Its antigen is unknown. No base-level quality is on record; no much larger clone is a single base apart. The immunoSEQ Assay, a bias-controlled multiplex PCR, was used to amplify TCRbeta CDR3 regions from genomic DNA. The paper's data handling went like this. The number of nucleated cells in each sample was estimated by amplification of reference gene primers within the assay. To quantify the absolute abundance of each unique TCRbeta CDR3 rearrangement, sequence reads were collapsed and filtered. For each sample, productive Simpson clonality was calculated by taking the square root of Simpson's diversity index across productive rearrangements. Here the immuneACCESS table is served through TCRdb, limited to in-frame sequences with V and J called. Missing clones are a known gap in these copies; in checked studies unresolved V genes cover under half, and the rest lacks a known reason. Clone size and the V and J calls come from that table; the DNA yielded D and trimming. For this sample the table gives about 38,000 clones, of which 85% to 95% were detected only once. Together, the top ten hold 4.1% of the sample.

The source of the sample is a study of blood T cell repertoires in COVID-19 (dated by TCRdb to the early 2020s). The study in broad terms: Samples from collaborators originated in the United States, Italy and Spain and spanned both the acute and convalescent phases of COVID-19. The material from the prospective study consisted of cDNA or gDNA derived from T cells, B-cell-depleted T cells, or PBMCs. Deeply sampled blood TCRbeta repertoires from subjects exposed to, actively infected with, or recovered from COVID-19 were included in the dataset. The repertoires were made available in a free public database intended to serve as a resource for research on the immune response to SARS-CoV-2. The samples were drawn from two sources: the first 160 participants of the ongoing ImmuneRACE study, and some 1,300 subjects contributed by 6 global collaborators. A de-identified subject ID, COVID-19 status, age in years and sex were almost always included in the sample metadata. Where available, HLA class I and class II types were taken from metadata supplied by the sample provider and were not determined by assay-based typing.

The cysteine opens and the phenylalanine closes a CDR3 of 15 amino acids. Just the 45-base CDR3 DNA is kept, in frame starting at base 1. Looking up the germline V gene yields CDR1 SGHTA and CDR2 FQGNSA. Trimming accounts for 5 bases at V and 6 bases at J, while the number of junction bases matched to no gene is 8. The paper's findings and limits, for the study overall: Clinical and demographic metadata were provided uncurated, with the amount varying by source and participant.

Each collaborating institution followed its own protocols to collect whole blood in K2EDTA tubes. Collaborator samples were shipped for TCRbeta analysis as frozen whole blood, isolated PBMCs, or DNA extracted from either sample type. The specimen was peripheral blood. The source of this sequence is a human donor with active COVID-19. The donor label of this sample is uncertain. The chain was built from TRBV7-2 and TRBJ2-3; 10 central bases correspond to TRBD1. CDR3 protein: CASSPDRGSTDTQYF. Here is the DNA: TGTGCCAGCAGCCCGGACAGGGGGTCTACCGATACGCAGTATTTT.